This paragraph reports one T cell receptor (beta chain). Sequencing was performed with immunoSEQ multiplex PCR; in TCRdb, only in-frame clones are kept and a portion is missing. The sample has around 79,000 clones, 80% to 95% seen once. This CDR3 comprises 17 residues. Trimming removed 4 bases from V and 1 base from J; junction bases left unmatched: 8. Germline CDR1 and CDR2: SGHTA and FQGTGA. This entry is derived from a study of T cell changes during pregnancy in multiple sclerosis. The sequence was collected from a female donor with multiple sclerosis, enrolled in a pregnancy study. The source was CD4+ T cells from peripheral blood mononuclear cells, collected in the second trimester of pregnancy. The chain links TRBV7-3 to TRBJ2-3, with 10 nucleotides matching TRBD1. Here the CDR3 DNA reads TGTGCCAGCAGCTCAAGATCCGGGACAGGGGGCACAGATACGCAGTATTTT. Translation gives CASSSRSGTGGTDTQYF. Filled out from reference TRBV7-3 and TRBJ2-3, the complete variable domain reads GAGVSQTPSNKVTEKGKYVELRCDPISGHTALYWYRQSLGQGPEFLIYFQGTGAADDSGLPNDRFFAVRPEGSVSTLKIQRTERGDSAVYLCASSSRSGTGGTDTQYFGPGTRLTVL.